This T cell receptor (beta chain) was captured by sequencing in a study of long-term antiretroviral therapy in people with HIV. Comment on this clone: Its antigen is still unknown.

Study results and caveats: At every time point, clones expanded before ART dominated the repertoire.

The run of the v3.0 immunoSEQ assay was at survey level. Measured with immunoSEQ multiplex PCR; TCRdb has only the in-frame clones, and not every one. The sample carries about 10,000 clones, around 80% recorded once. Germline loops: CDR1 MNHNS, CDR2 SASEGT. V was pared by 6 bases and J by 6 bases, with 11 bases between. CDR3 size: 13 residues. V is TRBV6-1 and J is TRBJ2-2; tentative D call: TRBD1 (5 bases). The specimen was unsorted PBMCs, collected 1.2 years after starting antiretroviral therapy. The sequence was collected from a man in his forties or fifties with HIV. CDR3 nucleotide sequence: TGTGCCAGCAGGCCCAGGGTAGCCGGGGAGCTGTTTTTT. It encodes CASRPRVAGELFF.